A single sample is the source of the 27 T cell receptor beta chains below, sequenced in a study of a mutant IDH1 vaccine in newly diagnosed glioma. Described time point: week 23, last vaccination. Topical imiquimod was applied with each vaccine dose, which held 300 ug of mutant IDH1 20-mer peptide. Only in-frame clones appear in the TCRdb table, and some are missing; sequencing was by immunoSEQ multiplex PCR. The data hold more than 35,000 clones, with about four fifths observed a single time. No antigen has been identified for these receptors. Sequences were derived from PBMCs, sampled from a glioma patient whose treatment included an IDH1 peptide vaccine. These TCRs come from a man aged 40-55 years with glioma.

This clone is medium-sized by share. The V gene is TRBV5-6, the J gene TRBJ1-1, with 8 positions matching TRBD1. CDR1 and CDR2 (germline): SGHDT, YYEEEE. V dropped 4 bases and J dropped 4; count of bases not matched to a gene: 9. This CDR3 spans 15 amino acids. The CDR3 loop is CASSPLQGVGTEAFF. DNA for the CDR3: TGTGCCAGCAGCCCCTTACAGGGGGTAGGCACTGAAGCTTTCTTT.

This clone was seen a handful of times. V gene TRBV5-1 combines with J gene TRBJ1-1; D remains unclear. Per germline, CDR1 SGHRS and CDR2 YFSETQ. Trimming stripped 0 bases from V and 0 bases from J, with 9 bases between. The CDR3 has 15 residues. CDR3 region: CASSLAGSMNTEAFF. As DNA, the CDR3 is TGCGCCAGCAGCTTGGCCGGCAGCATGAACACTGAAGCTTTCTTT. Full variable domain (remainder filled in from reference TRBV5-1 and TRBJ1-1): KAGVTQTPRYLIKTRGQQVTLSCSPISGHRSVSWYQQTPGQGLQFLFEYFSETQRNKGNFPGRFSGRQFSNSRSEMNVSTLELGDSALYLCASSLAGSMNTEAFFGQGTRLTVV.

This clone was picked up one time. The chain joins TRBV6-6 to TRBJ2-3, with TRBD1 matching 10 bases. Germline CDR1 is MNHNY and CDR2 is SVGAGI (reference sequence). The CDR3 runs to 15 residues. Trimming at V came to 7 bases and at J to 0 bases, leaving 4 bases not matched to a gene. CDR3 sequence: CASNDRGLSTDTQYF. In nucleotides, the CDR3 is TGTGCCAGCAACGACAGGGGGCTTAGCACAGATACGCAGTATTTT.

The sample holds a few counts of this clone. The V and J genes are TRBV18 and TRBJ2-2; D is perhaps TRBD2 (5 bases). With 5 bases removed from V and 0 bases from J, the gap between germline ends came to 13 bases. Germline-derived CDR1 and CDR2 are KGHSH and LQKENI. The CDR3 is made up of 16 amino acids. CDR3 nucleotide sequence: TGTGCCAGCTCAGGACTGATGAAATCGAACACCGGGGAGCTGTTTTTT. Translation gives CASSGLMKSNTGELFF.

The chain has TRBV29-1 and TRBJ2-5; 15 nucleotides match TRBD2. This CDR3 comprises 15 residues. Germline V CDR1 and CDR2: SQVTM, ANQGSEA. With V trimmed by 6 bases and J by 1 base, 3 bases remained unmatched. The CDR3 DNA sequence: TGCAGCGTGGGGACTAGCGGGGGGACCCAAGAGACCCAGTACTTC. Translation: CSVGTSGGTQETQYF.

The DNA for the CDR3 is TGCGCCAGCAGTCAGATTTCTGCCGGGACAGGATATAGGGAGCAGTACTTC. This sequence encodes CASSQISAGTGYREQYF. The genes are TRBV4-1 and TRBJ2-7; TRBD1 matches 8 bases. Germline V lookup: CDR1 MGHRA, CDR2 YSYEKL. V was pared by 6 bases and J by 7 bases, with 20 bases of the junction left unmatched. The length of the CDR3 is 17 residues.

The chain couples TRBV7-8 to TRBJ2-3, with D possibly matching TRBD1 (6 bases). Trimming took 5 bases from V and 2 from J, leaving 14 bases between them. The V gene's germline CDR1 is SGHVS and CDR2 FQNEAQ. This CDR3 region has 15 residues. In nucleotides, the CDR3 is TGTGCCAGCAGCCGGACAGACATTTACACAGATACGCAGTATTTT. Protein product: CASSRTDIYTDTQYF.

Here the CDR3 reads CASSSSGGAYNEQFF. The DNA for the CDR3 is TGTGCCAGCAGCAGTAGCGGGGGGGCCTACAATGAGCAGTTCTTC. The gene calls are TRBV7-2 and TRBJ2-1; TRBD2 matches 11 bases. CDR1 and CDR2 (germline): SGHTA, FQGNSA. CDR3 length: 15 amino acids. The V gene end was trimmed by 5 bases and the J gene end by 2 bases; junction bases not matched to a gene: 2.

J is TRBJ2-5 and V is TRBV5-6; D is perhaps TRBD1 or TRBD2 (5 bases each). Germline V gene lookup returns CDR1 SGHDT and CDR2 YYEEEE. This CDR3 region has 16 residues. Between the trimmed V and J ends, which lost 4 bases and 5 bases, there was a span of 21 bases. The CDR3 DNA is TGTGCCAGCAGCGAAGGGTTAGGGGAGATAGGGGAGACCCAGTACTTC. Amino acids: CASSEGLGEIGETQYF.

The chain links TRBV5-8 to TRBJ2-6, with D hard to call. Germline V gene lookup returns CDR1 SGHTS and CDR2 YDEGEE. This CDR3 region has 13 residues. V was trimmed by 4 bases and J by 0 bases, leaving 2 bases between them. CDR3 sequence reads: CASSPSGANVLTF. The CDR3 DNA reads as TGTGCCAGCAGCCCCTCTGGGGCCAACGTCCTGACTTTC.

Written as DNA, the CDR3 is TGTGCCAGCACCTACCCCGGGACAGGGGGCGGCGAGCAGTACTTC. The encoded protein is CASTYPGTGGGEQYF. The chain employs TRBV27 and TRBJ2-7, with TRBD1 matching over 12 bases. V shed 7 bases and J 6 bases; nucleotides not matched to a gene: 10. Germline lookup yields CDR1 MNHEY and CDR2 SMNVEV (reference sequence). The CDR3 totals 15 residues.

The chain is built from TRBV2 and TRBJ1-6; 7 bases map to TRBD1. J lost 7 bases, V lost 2 bases, and 8 bases had no gene match. Germline V gene sequence: CDR1 SNHLY, CDR2 FYNNEI. The CDR3 contains 16 residues. The CDR3 DNA reads as TGTGCCAGCAGTGAATCATCAGGGGGATTAAATTCACCCCTCCACTTT. Its translation is CASSESSGGLNSPLHF.

This chain connects TRBV5-4 to TRBJ2-1; 7 bases map to TRBD1. This CDR3 comprises 15 residues. CDR1 SGHNT and CDR2 YYREEE come from the germline V gene (reference sequence). Trimming cost V 2 bases and J 3 bases; bases outside gene matches: 5. DNA of the CDR3: TGTGCCAGCAGCTTCACCGGGACAGACTACAATGAGCAGTTCTTC. Its translation: CASSFTGTDYNEQFF.

V and J are TRBV9 and TRBJ1-1; D remains ambiguous. Germline V gene sequence: CDR1 SGDLS, CDR2 YYNGEE. The CDR3 consists of 13 residues. Between the trimmed V and J ends, which lost 6 bases and 2 bases, there was a span of 11 bases. The CDR3 sequence: CASTGGANTEAFF. For the CDR3, the DNA is TGTGCCAGCACAGGCGGAGCAAACACTGAAGCTTTCTTT.

The chain links TRBV6-5 to TRBJ2-2; no reliable D call. Germline CDR1 is MNHEY and CDR2 is SVGAGI. This CDR3 spans 11 amino acids. Trimming stripped 5 bases from V and 3 bases from J, with 1 base between. The CDR3 loop is CASSHTGELFF. CDR3 nucleotides: TGTGCCAGCAGTCACACCGGGGAGCTGTTTTTT.

The chain uses TRBV5-1 and TRBJ1-3; possibly TRBD1 for D (5 bases). Trimming stripped 0 bases from V and 4 bases from J, with 17 bases between. CDR1 is SGHRS and CDR2 is YFSETQ in the germline V gene. The CDR3 is made up of 17 amino acids. The CDR3 spells CASSLGQSGARGNTIYF. The CDR3 coding sequence is TGCGCCAGCAGCTTGGGACAATCCGGGGCCCGGGGAAACACCATATATTTT. Combining the CDR3 with reference TRBV5-1 and TRBJ1-3 gives the whole variable domain KAGVTQTPRYLIKTRGQQVTLSCSPISGHRSVSWYQQTPGQGLQFLFEYFSETQRNKGNFPGRFSGRQFSNSRSEMNVSTLELGDSALYLCASSLGQSGARGNTIYFGEGSWLTVV.

This clone was counted a single time. The chain uses TRBV2 and TRBJ2-1; 7 nucleotides agree with TRBD1. Unmatched junction bases numbered 12, after V lost 7 bases and J lost 12 bases. Germline V lookup: CDR1 SNHLY, CDR2 FYNNEI. The CDR3 consists of 13 residues. The CDR3 reads CASTSGTADRQFF. CDR3 DNA sequence: TGTGCCAGCACCTCCGGGACAGCGGACCGGCAGTTCTTC.

The J gene is TRBJ2-7, the V gene TRBV9; TRBD2 aligns across 10 bases. The junction had 7 bases not matched to a gene; V was cut back by 1 base and J by 3 bases. This CDR3 comprises 16 residues. Germline V gene lookup returns CDR1 SGDLS and CDR2 YYNGEE. CDR3: CASSVTRTSGRYEQYF. The CDR3 DNA follows: TGTGCCAGCAGCGTAACAAGGACTAGCGGACGCTACGAGCAGTACTTC.

This clone was counted a single time. The J gene is TRBJ2-7, the V gene TRBV19, with D possibly being TRBD2 (6 bases). This CDR3 spans 12 amino acids. Deletions cut 3 bases from V and 10 bases from J, with 13 bases between. The germline gives CDR1 LNHDA, CDR2 SQIVND (reference sequence). For the CDR3, the DNA is TGTGCCAGTAGTATTATCAACGCGGGACAGTACTTC. Translating gives CASSIINAGQYF.

The chain links TRBV13 to TRBJ2-3; no clear D gene. From germline, CDR1 is PRHDT and CDR2 FYEKMQ (reference sequence). The CDR3 is made up of 13 amino acids. V shed 2 bases and J shed 3 bases, with 6 bases lying between them. CDR3 nucleotide sequence: TGTGCCAGCAGCTTAATCCCTACAGATACGCAGTATTTT. Translation: CASSLIPTDTQYF.

This clone appeared a few times. This rearrangement joins TRBV29-1 to TRBJ1-1, with D possibly being TRBD1 (5 bases). The CDR3 runs to 13 residues. The germline CDR1 and CDR2 sequences are SQVTM and ANQGSEA. V was shortened by 2 bases and J by 6 bases, with 13 bases between the two germline ends. The CDR3 region is CSVETRMGAEAFF. The CDR3 DNA follows: TGCAGCGTTGAAACCAGGATGGGGGCTGAAGCTTTCTTT.

The chain couples TRBV9 to TRBJ1-1; D not resolved. The V and J ends lost 2 bases and 1 base respectively, with 12 bases between them. This CDR3 has 15 amino acids. Germline V gene data show CDR1 as SGDLS and CDR2 as YYNGEE. CDR3 sequence: CASSVSATGNTEAFF. The CDR3 DNA is TGTGCCAGCAGCGTTAGCGCGACGGGGAACACTGAAGCTTTCTTT.

The chain has TRBV6-6 and TRBJ2-7; 7 bases are shared with TRBD1. V gave up 5 bases and J gave up 2 bases; unmatched junction bases: 9. CDR1 is MNHNY, CDR2 SVGAGI, per germline (reference sequence). The CDR3 runs to 15 residues. This chain's CDR3 is CASSKSWGQTYEQYF. In nucleotides, the CDR3 is TGTGCCAGCAGTAAATCTTGGGGACAGACCTACGAGCAGTACTTC.

Here the CDR3 reads CASSPRLAGGYNEQFF. DNA for the CDR3: TGTGCCAGCAGCCCAAGGCTAGCGGGCGGGTACAATGAGCAGTTCTTC. The V gene is TRBV11-3, the J gene TRBJ2-1, with TRBD2 identical over 8 bases. Germline V lookup: CDR1 SGHNT, CDR2 YENEEA. Trimming at V came to 5 bases and at J to 4 bases, leaving 10 bases not matched to a gene. The CDR3 loop spans 16 amino acids.

This rearrangement joins TRBV11-2 to TRBJ2-3; D uncertain. Trimming pared 6 bases from V and 2 bases from J, leaving 9 bases between. CDR1 is SGHAT and CDR2 is FQNNGV in the germline V gene. CDR3 length equals 13 residues. For the CDR3, the DNA is TGTGCCAGCAGTTCCAGGTACACAGATACGCAGTATTTT. As protein: CASSSRYTDTQYF.

CDR3 sequence: CASSESGSVGGQYF. DNA for the CDR3: TGCGCCAGCAGTGAGTCGGGGAGCGTAGGGGGGCAGTACTTC. The rearrangement links TRBV10-1 to TRBJ2-7; D is perhaps TRBD1 (6 bases). Trimming cost V 0 bases and J 9 bases, with 15 bases left between them. Germline V gene data show CDR1 as WNHNN and CDR2 as SYGVQD (reference sequence). This CDR3 contains 14 residues.

J is TRBJ2-2 and V is TRBV6-6; weak D call: TRBD2 (6 bases). From germline, CDR1 is MNHNY and CDR2 SVGAGI (reference sequence). CDR3 length: 13 amino acids. V gave up 0 bases and J gave up 7 bases, with 6 bases separating them. CDR3 coding DNA: TGTGCCAGCAGTTACTCGGGGGGCGGGGAGCTGTTTTTT. It yields the protein CASSYSGGGELFF.